The sequence of this TCR beta chain was determined in a study of blood T cell repertoires in COVID-19. Trimming pared 0 bases from V and 8 bases from J, leaving 9 bases between. This CDR3 comprises 14 residues. CDR1 and CDR2 (germline): SGHTS, YDEGEE. Using immunoSEQ multiplex PCR, the repertoire was profiled, and TCRdb retains in-frame clones only, with some absent. The sample includes some 180,000 clones, around 83% of them seen just once. This chain connects TRBV5-8 to TRBJ1-6, with D uncertain. This sequence originates from a woman aged 70-85 years who had recovered from COVID-19. Input material: peripheral blood. The CDR3 loop reads CASSLGRRHSPLHF. CDR3 DNA sequence: TGTGCCAGCAGCTTGGGCAGGCGTCATTCACCCCTCCACTTT.